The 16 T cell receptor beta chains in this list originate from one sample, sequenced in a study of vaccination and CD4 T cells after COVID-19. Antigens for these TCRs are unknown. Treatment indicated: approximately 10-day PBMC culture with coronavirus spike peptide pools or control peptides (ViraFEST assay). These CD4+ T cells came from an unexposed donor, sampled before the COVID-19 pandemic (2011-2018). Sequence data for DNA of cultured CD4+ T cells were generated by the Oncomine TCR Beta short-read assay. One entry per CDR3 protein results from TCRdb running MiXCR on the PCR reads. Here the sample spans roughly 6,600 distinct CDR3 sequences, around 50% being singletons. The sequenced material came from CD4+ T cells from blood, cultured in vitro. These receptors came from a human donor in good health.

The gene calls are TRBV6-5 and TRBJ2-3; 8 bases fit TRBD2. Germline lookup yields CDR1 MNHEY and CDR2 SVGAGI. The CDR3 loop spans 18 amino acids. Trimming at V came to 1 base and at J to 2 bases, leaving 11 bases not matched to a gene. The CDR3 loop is CASSYFPRTSSDTDTQYF. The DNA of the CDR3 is TGTGCCAGCAGTTACTTTCCCCGGACTAGCAGTGACACAGATACGCAGTATTTT.

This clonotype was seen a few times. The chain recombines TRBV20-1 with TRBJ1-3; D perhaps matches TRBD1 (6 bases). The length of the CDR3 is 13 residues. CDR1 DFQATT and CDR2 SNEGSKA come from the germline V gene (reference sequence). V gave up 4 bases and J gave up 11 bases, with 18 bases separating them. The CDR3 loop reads CSATWPGAPSIYF. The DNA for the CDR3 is TGCAGTGCTACTTGGCCGGGGGCGCCGTCCATATATTTT.

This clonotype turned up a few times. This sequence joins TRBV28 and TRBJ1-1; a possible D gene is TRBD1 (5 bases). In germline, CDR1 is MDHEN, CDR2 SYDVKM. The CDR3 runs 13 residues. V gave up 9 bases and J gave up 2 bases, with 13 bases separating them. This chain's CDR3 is CASDKGRNTEAFF. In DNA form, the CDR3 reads TGTGCCAGTGATAAGGGGCGCAACACTGAAGCTTTCTTT.

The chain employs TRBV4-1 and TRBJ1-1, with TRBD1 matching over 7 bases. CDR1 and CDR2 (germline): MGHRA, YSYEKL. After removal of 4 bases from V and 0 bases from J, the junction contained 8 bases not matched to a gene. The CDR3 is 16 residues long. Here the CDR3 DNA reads TGCGCCAGCAGCCCCAGGACAGGATCAATGAACACTGAAGCTTTCTTT. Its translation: CASSPRTGSMNTEAFF.

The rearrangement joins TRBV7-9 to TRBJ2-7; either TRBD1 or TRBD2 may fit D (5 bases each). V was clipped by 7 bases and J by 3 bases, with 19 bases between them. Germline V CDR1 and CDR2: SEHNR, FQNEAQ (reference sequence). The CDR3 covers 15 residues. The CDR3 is CASITYRDGYYEQYF. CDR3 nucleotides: TGTGCCAGCATCACATACCGGGACGGCTACTACGAGCAGTACTTC.

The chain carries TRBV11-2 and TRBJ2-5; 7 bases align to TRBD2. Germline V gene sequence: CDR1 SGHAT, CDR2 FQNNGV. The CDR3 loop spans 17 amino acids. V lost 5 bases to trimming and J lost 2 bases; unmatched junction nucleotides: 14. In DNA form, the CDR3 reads TGTGCCAGCAGCCAGCAAGGAGCGGGAATGCGGCAAGAGACCCAGTACTTC. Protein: CASSQQGAGMRQETQYF.

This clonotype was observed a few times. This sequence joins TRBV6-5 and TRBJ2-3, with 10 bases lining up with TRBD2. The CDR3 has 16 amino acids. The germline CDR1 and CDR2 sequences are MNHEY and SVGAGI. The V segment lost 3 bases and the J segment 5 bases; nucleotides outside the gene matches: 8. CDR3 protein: CASSYRAGGPGDTQYF. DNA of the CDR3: TGTGCCAGCAGTTATCGAGCGGGAGGGCCGGGAGATACGCAGTATTTT.

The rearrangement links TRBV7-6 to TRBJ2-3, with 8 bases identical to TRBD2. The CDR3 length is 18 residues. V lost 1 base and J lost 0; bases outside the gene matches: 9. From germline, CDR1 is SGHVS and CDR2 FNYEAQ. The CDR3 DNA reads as TGTGCCAGCAGCTTAGAAGGGGGTAGCGGGGCCAGCACAGATACGCAGTATTTT. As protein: CASSLEGGSGASTDTQYF.

As DNA, the CDR3 is TGTGCCAGCAGCTTTCAGCGGGAGGCCCGAACGCAGTATTTT. Its protein product is CASSFQREARTQYF. V usage is TRBV11-2 and J usage is TRBJ2-3; 9 nucleotides align to TRBD2. Trimming removed 3 bases from V and 9 bases from J; junction bases left unmatched: 7. The length of the CDR3 is 14 residues. Germline V gene sequence: CDR1 SGHAT, CDR2 FQNNGV.

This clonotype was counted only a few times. The CDR3, as DNA: TGCAGTGCTAGTCTGAGGGAACGGGCTTCTGGCTACACCTTC. Its protein product is CSASLRERASGYTF. The chain is built from TRBV20-1 and TRBJ1-2; unclear D gene. V lost 3 bases, J lost 7 bases, and 18 bases lay in between. CDR1 is DFQATT, CDR2 SNEGSKA, per germline (reference sequence). The CDR3 totals 14 residues.

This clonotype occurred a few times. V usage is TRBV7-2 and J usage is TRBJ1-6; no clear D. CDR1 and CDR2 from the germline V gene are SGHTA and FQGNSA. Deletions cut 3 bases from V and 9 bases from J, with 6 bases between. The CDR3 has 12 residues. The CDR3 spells CASSFRSSPLHF. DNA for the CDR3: TGTGCCAGCAGCTTCCGAAGTTCACCCCTCCACTTT.

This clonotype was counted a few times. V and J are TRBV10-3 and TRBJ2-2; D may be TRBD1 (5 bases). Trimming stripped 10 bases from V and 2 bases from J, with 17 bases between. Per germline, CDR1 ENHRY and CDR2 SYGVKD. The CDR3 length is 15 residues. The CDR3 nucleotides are TGTGCCAGCAGGCCTGGGCAGGGAAACACCGGGGAGCTGTTTTTT. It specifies CASRPGQGNTGELFF.

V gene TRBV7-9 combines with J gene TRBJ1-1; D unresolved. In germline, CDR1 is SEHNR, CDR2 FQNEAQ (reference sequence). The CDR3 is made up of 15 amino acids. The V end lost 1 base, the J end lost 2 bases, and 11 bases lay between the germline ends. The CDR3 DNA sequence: TGTGCCAGCAGCTTAGTAGTGCGGGAAAACACTGAAGCTTTCTTT. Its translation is CASSLVVRENTEAFF.

The CDR3 reads CASSSASHADASYGYTF. The CDR3 DNA reads as TGTGCCAGCAGTTCCGCAAGTCATGCCGACGCCTCTTATGGCTACACCTTC. The chain has TRBV6-5 and TRBJ1-2; no clear D. Trimming removed 4 bases at V and 5 bases at J, with 23 bases between. The V gene's germline CDR1 is MNHEY and CDR2 SVGAGI. CDR3 size: 17 residues.

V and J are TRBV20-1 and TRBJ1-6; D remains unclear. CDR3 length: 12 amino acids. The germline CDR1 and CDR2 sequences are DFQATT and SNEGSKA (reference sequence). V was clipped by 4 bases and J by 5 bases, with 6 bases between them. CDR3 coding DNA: TGCAGTGCTATCGGGGATAATTCACCCCTCCACTTT. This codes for CSAIGDNSPLHF.

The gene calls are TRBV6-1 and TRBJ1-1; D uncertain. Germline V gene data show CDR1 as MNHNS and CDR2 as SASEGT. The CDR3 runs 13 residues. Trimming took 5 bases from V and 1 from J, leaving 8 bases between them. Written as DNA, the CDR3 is TGTGCCAGCAGTCCCCTTGGGAACACTGAAGCTTTCTTT. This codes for CASSPLGNTEAFF.